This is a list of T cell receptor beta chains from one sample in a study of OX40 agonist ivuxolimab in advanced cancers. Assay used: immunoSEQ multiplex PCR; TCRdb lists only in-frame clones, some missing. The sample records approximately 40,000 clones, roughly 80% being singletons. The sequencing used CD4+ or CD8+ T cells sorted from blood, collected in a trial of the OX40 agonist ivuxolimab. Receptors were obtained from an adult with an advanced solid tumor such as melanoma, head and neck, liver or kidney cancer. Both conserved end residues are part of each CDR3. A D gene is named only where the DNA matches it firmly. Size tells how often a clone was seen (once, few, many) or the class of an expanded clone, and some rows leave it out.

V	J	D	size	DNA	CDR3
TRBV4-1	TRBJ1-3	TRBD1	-	TGCGCCAGCAGTCGTGGACAGGGTAAATCTGGAAACACCATATATTTT	CASSRGQGKSGNTIYF
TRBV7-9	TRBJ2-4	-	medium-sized	TGTGCCAGCAGCTTAGGTGCCGGGTTAGCCAAAAACATTCAGTACTTC	CASSLGAGLAKNIQYF
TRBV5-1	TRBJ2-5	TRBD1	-	TGCGCCAGCAGCTTGGCCCCGACAGGGGGGCAAGAGACCCAGTACTTC	CASSLAPTGGQETQYF
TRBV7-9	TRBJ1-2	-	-	TGTGCCAGCAGCTTACTGGAGGGCGAGGGCTACACCTTC	CASSLLEGEGYTF
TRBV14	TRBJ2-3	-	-	TGTGCCAGCAGCCGCGGAAGGCACACAGATACGCAGTATTTT	CASSRGRHTDTQYF
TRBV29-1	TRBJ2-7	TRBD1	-	TGCAGCGTTTCAGGGGGCTCCTACGAGCAGTACTTC	CSVSGGSYEQYF
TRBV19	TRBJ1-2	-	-	TGTGCCTCCAAGGGCTATGGCTACACCTTC	CASKGYGYTF
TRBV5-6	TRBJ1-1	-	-	TGTGCCAGCAGCTGGCTGCGGGTGAGGAACACTGAAGCTTTCTTT	CASSWLRVRNTEAFF
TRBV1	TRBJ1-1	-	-	TGCACCAGCAGCCAAGAGAGGGACTCCGCCACTGAAGCTTTCTTT	CTSSQERDSATEAFF
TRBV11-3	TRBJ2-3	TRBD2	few	TGTGCCAGCAGCTTAGGGGCGGGAGGACCCACAGATACGCAGTATTTT	CASSLGAGGPTDTQYF
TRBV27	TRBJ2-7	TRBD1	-	TGTGCCAGCAGCCGTACCACCGGGACAGGGAACGGCTACGAGCAGTACTTC	CASSRTTGTGNGYEQYF
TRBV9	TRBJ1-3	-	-	TGTGCCAGCAGCGTAGCCGGTGGGAACACCATATATTTT	CASSVAGGNTIYF
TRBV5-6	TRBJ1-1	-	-	TGTGCCAGCAGCTTGGCCTCCGGGAACACTGAAGCTTTCTTT	CASSLASGNTEAFF
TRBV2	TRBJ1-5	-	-	TGTGCCAGCAGCGGAGGGGGGACGAGCAATCAGCCCCAGCATTTT	CASSGGGTSNQPQHF
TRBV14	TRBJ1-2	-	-	TGTGCCGACCAAAGAGGGGACCTAGTAGACTATGGCTACACCTTC	CADQRGDLVDYGYTF
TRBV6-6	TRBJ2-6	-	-	TGTGCGGAGGGTAGGTCAGGGGCCAACGTCCTGACTTTC	CAEGRSGANVLTF
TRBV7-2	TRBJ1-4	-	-	TGTGCCAGCAGCTTATCGACAGGCCTAAATGAAAAACTGTTTTTT	CASSLSTGLNEKLFF
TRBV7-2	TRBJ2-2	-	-	TGTGCCAGCAGCCTCGATGGTGGGACACCTTTCACCCGGGAGCTGTTTTTT	CASSLDGGTPFTRELFF
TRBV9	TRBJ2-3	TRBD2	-	TGTGCCAGCAGCGGATTAGCGGGAGGGGCTAGCACAGATACGCAGTATTTT	CASSGLAGGASTDTQYF
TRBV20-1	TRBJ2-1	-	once	TGCAGTGGCCCCCTAGTCAATGAGCAGTTCTTC	CSGPLVNEQFF
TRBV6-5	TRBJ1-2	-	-	TGTGCCAGCATGGGGCAGGAGAACTATGGCTACACCTTC	CASMGQENYGYTF
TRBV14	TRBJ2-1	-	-	TGTGCCAGCAGCCAAGACCGAGGCGGGGTCTCCTACAATGAGCAGTTCTTC	CASSQDRGGVSYNEQFF
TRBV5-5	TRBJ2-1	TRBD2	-	TGTGCCAGCAGCAACACCGGGACTAGCGGGCTGGGGGGCCCCAATGAGCAGTTCTTC	CASSNTGTSGLGGPNEQFF
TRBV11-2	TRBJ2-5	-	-	TGTGCCAGCAGATCCCGGGAGACCCAGTACTTC	CASRSRETQYF
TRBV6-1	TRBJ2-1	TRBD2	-	TGTGCCAGCAGCGTAAGCGAAGCGGGAGGGAATGAGCAGTTCTTC	CASSVSEAGGNEQFF
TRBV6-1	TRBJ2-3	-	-	TGTGCCAGCAGTGAAGTCGGGTCATGGACAGATACGCAGTATTTT	CASSEVGSWTDTQYF
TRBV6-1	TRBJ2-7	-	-	TGTGCCAGCAGTGAAGCAAGGGAATACGAGCAGTGCTTC	CASSEAREYEQCF
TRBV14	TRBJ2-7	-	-	TGTGCCAGCAGCCAAGAGGGATCCAACGAGCAGTACTTC	CASSQEGSNEQYF
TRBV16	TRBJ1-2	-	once	TGTGCCAGCAGCCAATGGGTTGCTAACTATGGCTACACCTTC	CASSQWVANYGYTF
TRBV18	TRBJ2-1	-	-	TGTGCCAGCTCCCCCGCTGGGGCAGCCAATGAGCAGTTCTTC	CASSPAGAANEQFF
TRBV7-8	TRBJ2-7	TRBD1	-	TGTGCCAGCAGCTTAGAGGTCGACAGGGGGCATATCGAGCAGTACTTC	CASSLEVDRGHIEQYF
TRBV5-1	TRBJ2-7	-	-	TGCGCCAGCAGCTTGGAGACCTACTACGAGCAGTACTTC	CASSLETYYEQYF
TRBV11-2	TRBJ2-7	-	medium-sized	TGTGCCAGCAGCCCACCGGGACGGGCCTACGAGCAGTACTTC	CASSPPGRAYEQYF